The 18 T cell receptor beta chains presented below share a single source sample, sequenced in a study of blood T cells in healthy people across ages. The authors ran a second PCR of about 7 to 12 cycles using a sample-barcoded 5' primer and a J-beta primer mix. One entry per CDR3 protein results from TCRdb running MiXCR on the 5' RACE reads. In the table there are about 800,000 distinct CDR3 sequences, about 25% of which are singletons. This sample was also put to use in a study of T cells of mothers and their children.

The source material was blood. The receptor set was obtained from a boy aged 5-17 years in good health.

This clonotype was recorded a few times. The rearrangement links TRBV6-5 to TRBJ2-2; the match to TRBD1 covers 7 bases. Germline assignment: CDR1 MNHEY and CDR2 SVGAGI. CDR3 length: 16 residues. V lost 4 bases to trimming and J lost 2 bases; unmatched junction nucleotides: 7. This CDR3 reads CASSSWDRFNTGELFF. For the CDR3, the DNA is TGTGCCAGCAGTTCCTGGGACAGATTTAACACCGGGGAGCTGTTTTTT.

The chain combines TRBV29-1 with TRBJ2-5, with D perhaps TRBD1 (6 bases). The better agreement between TRBJ2-7 and the DNA end casts doubt on the J call. Germline CDR1 and CDR2: SQVTM and ANQGSEA. This CDR3 is built from 12 residues. The CDR3 region has the DNA TGCAGCGTTCAGGGGCCTGCCCACGAGCAGTACTTC. Amino acids: CSVQGPAHEQYF.

The V and J genes are TRBV6-6 and TRBJ1-1; the D is unclear. The V gene lost 4 bases and the J gene lost 5 bases, with 11 bases spanning the gap. The CDR3 totals 13 residues. Germline V gives CDR1 MNHNY, CDR2 SVGAGI (reference sequence). Here the CDR3 DNA reads TGTGCCAGCAGTTTCGCGACGCCTACTGAAGCTTTCTTT. It encodes CASSFATPTEAFF.

The V gene is TRBV6-2 or TRBV6-3, the J gene TRBJ2-5; D gene unclear. V was pared by 9 bases and J by 1 base, with 9 bases between. The germline V gene encodes CDR1 MNHEY and CDR2 SVGEGT. This CDR3 is built from 12 residues. This CDR3 is CASVGGQETQYF. For the CDR3, the DNA is TGTGCCAGTGTCGGCGGCCAAGAGACCCAGTACTTC.

This clonotype was seen a few times. The rearrangement uses TRBV4-3 and TRBJ1-3; D is unclear. Per germline, CDR1 LGHNA and CDR2 YSLEER. V lost 0 bases and J lost 2, with 8 bases in between. CDR3 length: 15 amino acids. For the CDR3, the DNA is TGCGCCAGCAGCCAAGAACGGTCCCCTGGAAACACCATATATTTT. It is translated as CASSQERSPGNTIYF.

The chain links TRBV7-9 to TRBJ1-4, with 7 positions matching TRBD1. Germline CDR1 and CDR2: SEHNR and FQNEAQ (reference sequence). The CDR3 runs to 16 residues. V trimming: 5 bases; J trimming: 6 bases; junction bases outside the gene matches: 12. The CDR3 nucleotides read TGTGCCAGCAGCCAACTTGGCAGGGGGGTAGATGAAAAACTGTTTTTT. This encodes CASSQLGRGVDEKLFF. The full variable domain, completed using reference TRBV7-9 and TRBJ1-4, is DTGVSQNPRHKITKRGQNVTFRCDPISEHNRLYWYRQTLGQGPEFLTYFQNEAQLEKSRLLSDRFSAERPKGSFSTLEIQRTEQGDSAMYLCASSQLGRGVDEKLFFGSGTQLSVL.

V usage is TRBV4-3 and J usage is TRBJ2-5; 8 bases map to TRBD1. V lost 0 bases, J lost 12 bases, and 12 bases stayed unmatched. This CDR3 is built from 15 residues. Germline V CDR1 and CDR2: LGHNA, YSLEER. The CDR3 sequence: CASSQDFGLAGQEYF. The DNA for the CDR3 is TGCGCCAGCAGCCAAGATTTCGGCTTGGCGGGACAGGAGTACTTC.

The chain has TRBV20-1 and TRBJ2-2, with TRBD2 matching over 8 bases. After removal of 6 bases from V and 1 base from J, the junction contained 4 bases not matched to a gene. The length of the CDR3 is 14 residues. The germline gives CDR1 DFQATT, CDR2 SNEGSKA (reference sequence). CDR3 sequence reads: CSAPRGGNTGELFF. The CDR3 region has the DNA TGCAGTGCCCCACGGGGGGGGAACACCGGGGAGCTGTTTTTT.

This clonotype turned up a few times. CDR3 residues: CAISESRDRPYEQYF. The CDR3 DNA follows: TGTGCCATCAGTGAGTCAAGGGACAGACCCTACGAGCAGTACTTC. This rearrangement joins TRBV10-3 to TRBJ2-7; 7 bases agree with TRBD1. V was pared by 0 bases and J by 2 bases, with 4 bases of the junction left unmatched. The CDR3 is 15 residues long. Germline CDR1 is ENHRY and CDR2 is SYGVKD.

The chain carries TRBV20-1 and TRBJ1-5, with D possibly matching TRBD1 (5 bases). The CDR3 sequence is 14 residues long. CDR1 is DFQATT and CDR2 is SNEGSKA in the germline V gene (reference sequence). V shed 5 bases and J shed 2 bases, with 13 bases lying between them. The CDR3 DNA is TGCAGTGCTCTCCGGGGGGTTGGCAATCAGCCCCAGCATTTT. Protein sequence: CSALRGVGNQPQHF.

This chain connects TRBV6-5 to TRBJ1-1, with 9 bases matching TRBD1. Germline CDR1 MNHEY, CDR2 SVGAGI. With 10 bases clipped from V and 1 base from J, the junction kept 4 bases outside the gene matches. The CDR3 is 13 residues long. The CDR3 DNA reads TGTGCCACACAGGGGGCCAAGAACACTGAAGCTTTCTTT. Residues: CATQGAKNTEAFF.

This clonotype showed up just a few times. The chain joins TRBV29-1 to TRBJ2-5, with D perhaps matching TRBD1 (6 bases). Germline V gene sequence: CDR1 SQVTM, CDR2 ANQGSEA. The CDR3 spans 13 residues. Trimming cost V 5 bases and J 3 bases, with 13 bases left between them. The CDR3 sequence is CSVRLDREETQYF. CDR3 in DNA: TGCAGCGTTCGCCTGGACAGAGAAGAGACCCAGTACTTC. Full variable domain (rest looked up from reference TRBV29-1 and TRBJ2-5): SAVISQKPSRDICQRGTSLTIQCQVDSQVTMMFWYRQQPGQSLTLIATANQGSEATYESGFVIDKFPISRPNLTFSTLTVSNMSPEDSSIYLCSVRLDREETQYFGPGTRLLVL.

This chain uses TRBV4-2 with TRBJ2-3; 9 bases align to TRBD2. The V segment lost 0 bases and the J segment 3 bases; nucleotides outside the gene matches: 10. This CDR3 is built from 18 residues. Germline V gives CDR1 LGHNA, CDR2 YNFKEQ. CDR3 sequence: CASSQDIYSGSLTDTQYF. As DNA, the CDR3 is TGTGCCAGCAGCCAAGATATTTATAGCGGGAGTCTAACAGATACGCAGTATTTT.

CDR3 amino acids: CASSYVGKAQYF. The CDR3 region has the DNA TGTGCCAGCAGTTACGTCGGGAAGGCCCAGTACTTC. The chain combines TRBV6-2 or TRBV6-3 with TRBJ2-1, with D perhaps TRBD2 (5 bases). With the DNA end fitting TRBJ2-5 better, the J assignment may be wrong. In germline, CDR1 is MNHEY, CDR2 SVGEGT. The CDR3 has 12 amino acids.

The rearrangement joins TRBV12-3 or TRBV12-4 to TRBJ2-7; D is uncertain. V was trimmed by 6 bases and J by 2 bases, leaving 11 bases between them. The CDR3 is made up of 13 amino acids. The CDR3 nucleotides are TGTGCCAGCAGCACCGTAGCCGCCTACGAGCAGTACTTC. It specifies CASSTVAAYEQYF.

This clonotype was detected only a few times. The chain uses TRBV29-1 and TRBJ2-1; D not certain. The CDR3 runs 13 residues. Trimming removed 4 bases at V and 4 bases at J, with 11 bases between. The germline V gene has CDR1 SQVTM and CDR2 ANQGSEA. Here the CDR3 reads CSVGPRMYNEQFF. CDR3 coding DNA: TGCAGCGTTGGACCTAGAATGTACAATGAGCAGTTCTTC.

The chain recombines TRBV7-2 with TRBJ2-7; TRBD2 aligns across 13 bases. V was pared by 1 base and J by 6 bases, with 3 bases of the junction left unmatched. CDR3 length: 15 amino acids. The V gene's germline CDR1 is SGHTA and CDR2 FQGNSA. CDR3 DNA sequence: TGTGCCAGCAGCTTAGTAGGGACTAGCGGGACCGAGCAGTACTTC. This codes for CASSLVGTSGTEQYF.

The J gene is TRBJ1-2, the V gene TRBV7-9; D is perhaps TRBD1 (5 bases). CDR1 SEHNR and CDR2 FQNEAQ come from the germline V gene (reference sequence). V lost 1 base and J 4 bases, leaving 10 bases between the germline ends. The CDR3 totals 14 residues. The CDR3 loop is CASSLGGFRYGYTF. The CDR3 bases are TGTGCCAGCAGCTTAGGGGGGTTTCGCTATGGCTACACCTTC.